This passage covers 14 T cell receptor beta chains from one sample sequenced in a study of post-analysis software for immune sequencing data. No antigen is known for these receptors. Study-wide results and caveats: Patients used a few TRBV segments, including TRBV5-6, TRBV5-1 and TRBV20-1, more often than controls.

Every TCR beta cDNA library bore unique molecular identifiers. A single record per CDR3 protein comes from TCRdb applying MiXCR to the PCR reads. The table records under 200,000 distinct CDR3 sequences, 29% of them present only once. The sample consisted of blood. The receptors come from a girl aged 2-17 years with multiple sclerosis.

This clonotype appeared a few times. In nucleotides, the CDR3 is TGTGCCAGCAGCCCCGGGTGGCCTACCCGCGAGGACGAGCAGTACTTC. It codes for CASSPGWPTREDEQYF. This rearrangement joins TRBV11-2 to TRBJ2-7; D gene uncertain. The CDR3 consists of 16 residues. Trimming shortened V by 5 bases and J by 5 bases, and 22 bases separated the two germline ends. Germline V CDR1 and CDR2: SGHAT, FQNNGV.

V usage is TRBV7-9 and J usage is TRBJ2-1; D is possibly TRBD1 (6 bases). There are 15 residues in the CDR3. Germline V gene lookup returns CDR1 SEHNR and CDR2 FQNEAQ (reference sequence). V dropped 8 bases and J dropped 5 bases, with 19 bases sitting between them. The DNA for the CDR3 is TGTGCCAGCGCCCTGGGACACTACAGCGACAATGAGCAGTTCTTC. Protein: CASALGHYSDNEQFF.

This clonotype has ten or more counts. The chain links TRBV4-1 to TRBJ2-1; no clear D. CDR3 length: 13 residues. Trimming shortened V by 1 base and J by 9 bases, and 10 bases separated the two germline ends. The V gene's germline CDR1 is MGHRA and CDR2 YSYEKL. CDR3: CASSQVTVGEQFF. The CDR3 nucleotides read TGCGCCAGCAGCCAAGTTACGGTTGGTGAGCAGTTCTTC.

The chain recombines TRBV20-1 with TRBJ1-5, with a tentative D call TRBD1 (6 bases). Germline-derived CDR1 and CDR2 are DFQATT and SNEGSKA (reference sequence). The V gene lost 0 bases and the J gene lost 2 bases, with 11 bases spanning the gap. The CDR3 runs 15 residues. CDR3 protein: CSARDFQGRNQPQHF. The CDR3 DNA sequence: TGCAGTGCTAGAGATTTCCAGGGGCGCAATCAGCCCCAGCATTTT.

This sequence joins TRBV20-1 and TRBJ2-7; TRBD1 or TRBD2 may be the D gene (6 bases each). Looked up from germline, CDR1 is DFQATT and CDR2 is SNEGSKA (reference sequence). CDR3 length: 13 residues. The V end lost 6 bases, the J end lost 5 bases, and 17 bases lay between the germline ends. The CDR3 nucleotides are TGCAGTGCGGGGGGACATAACAGAGACGAGCAGTACTTC. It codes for CSAGGHNRDEQYF.

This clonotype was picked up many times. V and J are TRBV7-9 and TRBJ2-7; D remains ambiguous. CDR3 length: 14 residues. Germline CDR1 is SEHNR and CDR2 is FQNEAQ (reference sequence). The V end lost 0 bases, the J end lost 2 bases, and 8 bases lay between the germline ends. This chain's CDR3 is CASSLAVTAYEQYF. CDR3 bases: TGTGCCAGCAGCTTAGCGGTCACAGCCTACGAGCAGTACTTC.

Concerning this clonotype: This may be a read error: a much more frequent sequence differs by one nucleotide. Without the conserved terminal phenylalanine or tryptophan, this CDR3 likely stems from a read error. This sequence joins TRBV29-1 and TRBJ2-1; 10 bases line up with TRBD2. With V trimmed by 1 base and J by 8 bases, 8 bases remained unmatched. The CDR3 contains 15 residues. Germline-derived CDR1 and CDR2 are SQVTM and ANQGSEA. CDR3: CSVEGASGSAHEQFV. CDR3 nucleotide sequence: TGCAGCGTTGAAGGGGCTAGCGGGAGTGCACATGAGCAGTTCGTC.

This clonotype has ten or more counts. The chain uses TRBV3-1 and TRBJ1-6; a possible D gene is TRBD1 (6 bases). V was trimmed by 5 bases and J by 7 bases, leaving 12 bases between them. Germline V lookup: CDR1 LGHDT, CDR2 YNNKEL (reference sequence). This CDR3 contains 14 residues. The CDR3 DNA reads TGTGCCAGCAGCTCACGCAGGGGAAATTCACCCCTCCACTTT. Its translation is CASSSRRGNSPLHF.

CDR3 protein: CASSFSGSPLEQYF. The DNA for the CDR3 is TGCGCCAGCAGCTTCAGCGGTAGCCCCCTCGAGCAGTACTTC. This chain uses TRBV5-1 with TRBJ2-7, with D perhaps TRBD2 (5 bases). The length of the CDR3 is 14 residues. The V gene lost 2 bases and the J gene lost 6 bases, with 15 bases spanning the gap. The germline gives CDR1 SGHRS, CDR2 YFSETQ.

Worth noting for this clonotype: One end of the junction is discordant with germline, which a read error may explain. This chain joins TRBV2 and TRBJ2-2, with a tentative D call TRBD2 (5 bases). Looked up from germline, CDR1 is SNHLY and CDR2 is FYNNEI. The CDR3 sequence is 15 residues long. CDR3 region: CASRRSRMNTGKLFF. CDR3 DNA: TGTGCCAGCAGGAGGTCGCGGATGAACACCGGGAAGCTGTTTTTT.

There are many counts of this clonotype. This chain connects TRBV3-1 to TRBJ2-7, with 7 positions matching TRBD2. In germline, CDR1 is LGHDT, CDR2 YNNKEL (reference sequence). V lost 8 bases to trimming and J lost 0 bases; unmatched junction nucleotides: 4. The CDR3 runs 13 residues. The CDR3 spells CASRRGSSYEQYF. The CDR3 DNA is TGTGCCAGCCGGCGCGGGAGCTCCTACGAGCAGTACTTC.

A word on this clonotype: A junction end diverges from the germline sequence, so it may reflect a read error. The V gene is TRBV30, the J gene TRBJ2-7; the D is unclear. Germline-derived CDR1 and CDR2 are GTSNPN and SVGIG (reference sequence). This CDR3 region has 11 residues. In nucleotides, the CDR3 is TGTGCCTGGAGCTATTACTACGAGCGGTACTTC. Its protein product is CAWSYYYERYF.

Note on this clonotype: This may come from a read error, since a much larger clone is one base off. The CDR3: CASRGRGQHPYEQYF. CDR3 sequence (DNA): TGTGCCAGCAGGGGCAGAGGACAACACCCCTACGAGCAGTACTTC. The chain is built from TRBV6-1 and TRBJ2-5, with a tentative D call TRBD1 (5 bases). The J call is uncertain, as TRBJ2-7 better fits the DNA end. The CDR3 is 15 amino acids. Germline values: CDR1 MNHNS, CDR2 SASEGT.

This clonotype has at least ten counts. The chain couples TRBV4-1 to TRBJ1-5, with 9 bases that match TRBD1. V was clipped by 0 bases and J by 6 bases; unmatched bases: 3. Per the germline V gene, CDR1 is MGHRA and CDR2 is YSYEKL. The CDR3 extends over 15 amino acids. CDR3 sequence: CASSQEGTGRQPQHF. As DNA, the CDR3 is TGCGCCAGCAGCCAAGAGGGGACAGGGCGTCAGCCCCAGCATTTT.